The T cell receptor beta chain described here comes from a study of Tregs in tolerant kidney transplant recipients. Study outcomes and limitations: No direct test of biological reproducibility was done here.

Worth noting for this clone: Its target is unknown.

Related graft donors supplied nonmyeloablative bone marrow transplants, and mixed chimerism was transient. TCRdb keeps only in-frame clones here, not all; method: immunoSEQ multiplex PCR. The sample comprises roughly 64,000 clones, around 87% of which are singletons, and more than 3% rests with the top ten. V shed 5 bases, J shed 5 bases, and the junction held 5 bases outside the gene matches. Germline V gives CDR1 SGHTA, CDR2 FQGTGA. The CDR3 is 13 residues long. The chain combines TRBV7-3 with TRBJ1-2; 7 bases are shared with TRBD1. This receptor was taken from a human patient who received a combined kidney and bone marrow transplant. Some of the T cells might come from the graft donor. Material: CD4+ T cells from blood (PBMCs), obtained 6 months after the transplant. CDR3 amino acids: CASSPRDSYGYTF. In DNA form, the CDR3 reads TGTGCCAGCAGCCCGAGGGACAGTTATGGCTACACCTTC.